This TCR beta chain was observed in a study of blood T cell repertoires in COVID-19 (dated by TCRdb to 2020 to 2022). Background for the entire study: Samples from collaborators originated in the United States, Italy and Spain and spanned both the acute and convalescent phases of COVID-19. The samples were drawn from the first 160 participants of the ongoing ImmuneRACE study and from over a thousand subjects provided by 6 global collaborators. Where available, HLA class I and class II types were obtained from metadata supplied by the sample provider rather than from assay-based typing. The material from the prospective study consisted of cDNA or gDNA derived from T cells, B-cell-depleted T cells, or PBMCs. The dataset comprised deeply sampled blood TCRbeta repertoires from subjects exposed to, actively infected with, or recovered from COVID-19. The repertoires were released in a freely available public database intended as a resource for research on the immune response to SARS-CoV-2. Sample metadata almost always included a de-identified subject ID, COVID-19 status, age in years and sex. The research as a whole found: How much clinical and demographic metadata was included differed by source and by participant, and the metadata was provided uncurated.

TCRbeta CDR3 regions were amplified from genomic DNA using the immunoSEQ Assay, a bias-controlled multiplex PCR. Per the original workflow: The number of nucleated cells in each sample was estimated by amplification of reference gene primers within the assay. To quantify the absolute abundance of each unique TCRbeta CDR3 rearrangement, sequence reads were collapsed and filtered. Productive Simpson clonality was computed per sample as the square root of Simpson's diversity index over productive rearrangements. The immuneACCESS repertoire file appears here via TCRdb, limited to in-frame rearrangements. These files lack a portion of the clones; in checked studies, under half of the deficit traces to unresolved V genes, and the cause of the others is not known. D and trimming were read from the DNA, whereas the V and J calls and clone size are those reported in that table. Recorded for this sample are 120,000 to 150,000 clones; approximately 92% of them occurred a single time. The top ten clones comprise roughly an eighth of the sample.

One collaborating source in Seattle enrolled patients while the patients were actively infected and followed the patients over time throughout the course of disease. Whole blood was collected in K2EDTA tubes by collaborating institutions according to the institutions' own protocols. For TCRbeta analysis, collaborators shipped samples in one of three forms: frozen whole blood, isolated PBMCs, or DNA extracted from either of those sample types. Including cysteine and phenylalanine, the CDR3 has 18 amino acids. CDR3 DNA only is kept here, 54 bases in frame from base 1. V is pruned by 4 bases and J by 1 base, leaving 16 bases of the junction without a gene match. CDR1 and CDR2, looked up from the germline V gene (reference sequence), are GTSNPN and SVGIG. As for this clone: Its antigen has not been determined. It has no much larger one-base neighbor in the sample; base qualities were not kept.

The V and J genes are TRBV30 and TRBJ2-5, and TRBD2 matches 9 of the central bases. The sample was peripheral blood. This TCR came from a man younger than 35 with COVID-19, enrolled during active disease. The CDR3 loop reads CAWNAGLAGWPLQETQYF. The sequenced DNA is TGTGCCTGGAATGCGGGTCTAGCGGGATGGCCACTCCAAGAGACCCAGTACTTC.